The present entry profiles one TCR beta chain with its context. CDR3 length equals 16 residues. V was trimmed by 5 bases and J by 4 bases, leaving 21 bases between them. Germline CDR1 is MNHEY and CDR2 is SMNVEV (reference sequence). This sample was included in a study of blood T cells in healthy people across ages. Primed by a sample-barcoded 5' primer and a J-beta primer mix, a second PCR proceeded for about 6 to 12 cycles. TCRdb independently ran MiXCR on the 5' RACE reads; one entry per CDR3 protein. The sample includes around 1,500,000 distinct CDR3 sequences, 40% to 50% seen only once; the top ten take 7.9%.

The sample taken for sequencing was blood. The TCR comes from a woman in her late teens or twenties in good health. The chain has TRBV27 and TRBJ2-7, with D maybe TRBD2 (6 bases). This CDR3 reads CASSPLSGRGPYEQYF. The CDR3 coding sequence is TGTGCCAGCAGTCCCCTCTCGGGGCGGGGCCCTTACGAGCAGTACTTC.